A single sample is the source of the 20 T cell receptor beta chains below, sequenced in a study of blood T cell repertoires in COVID-19 (dated by TCRdb to about 2020). To prepare the library, the immunoSEQ multiplex PCR assay was applied. The table was pulled from immuneACCESS by TCRdb, which kept in-frame rearrangements only. Such tables lose some clones; where checked, under half of the loss comes from unresolved V genes, and the rest has no known cause. Within this sample are fewer than 350,000 clones, with about 90% of them counted one time only. The ten largest clones take up 12% of the sample. Specimen: peripheral blood. The receptors originated from a woman in her 30s with COVID-19, enrolled during active disease.

The chain couples TRBV27 to TRBJ1-1, with D perhaps TRBD1 (6 bases). Germline V lookup: CDR1 MNHEY, CDR2 SMNVEV (reference sequence). This CDR3 region has 17 residues. The V and J ends lost 3 bases and 1 base respectively, with 18 bases between them. The chain's CDR3 is CASSFSQRGARNTEAFF. DNA for the CDR3: TGTGCCAGCAGTTTCAGCCAACGGGGGGCTCGGAACACTGAAGCTTTCTTT.

Only one count was recorded for this clone. This rearrangement joins TRBV6-5 to TRBJ1-6, with 8 bases identical to TRBD1. The CDR3 is 16 amino acids. Losses at the gene ends were 2 bases for V and 7 bases for J; bases not matched to a gene: 7. Looked up from germline, CDR1 is MNHEY and CDR2 is SVGAGI. The CDR3 sequence is CASSYHGGQANSPLHF. The CDR3 nucleotides are TGTGCCAGCAGTTACCATGGGGGACAGGCAAATTCACCCCTCCACTTT.

V and J are TRBV28 and TRBJ1-5; TRBD1 aligns across 10 bases. The CDR3 contains 14 residues. Losses at the gene ends were 5 bases for V and 7 bases for J; bases not matched to a gene: 5. CDR1 is MDHEN, CDR2 SYDVKM, per germline. CDR3 protein: CASSPRDRGQPQHF. As DNA, the CDR3 is TGTGCCAGCAGTCCGCGGGACAGGGGACAGCCCCAGCATTTT.

The J gene is TRBJ1-1, the V gene TRBV12-2. TRBV12-2 is flagged as a pseudogene. This CDR3 region has 17 residues. For the CDR3, the DNA is TGTGCAAGTCGCTTAGCGAGTTCGGCGGGTCGGCACACTGAAGCTTTCTTT. Translating gives CASRLASSAGRHTEAFF.

This chain's CDR3 is CASSLRHTGVQPQHF. The CDR3 region has the DNA TGTGCCAGCAGTCTTAGGCATACAGGGGTCCAGCCCCAGCATTTT. The V call is TRBV28, the J call TRBJ1-5; the match to TRBD1 covers 7 bases. The CDR3 contains 15 residues. In germline, CDR1 is MDHEN, CDR2 SYDVKM. J was trimmed by 7 bases and V by 5 bases; bases with no gene match: 11.

The chain employs TRBV14 and TRBJ1-2; tentative D call: TRBD1 (6 bases). This CDR3 is 15 amino acids long. Per germline, CDR1 SGHDN and CDR2 FVKESK. Trimming shortened V by 4 bases and J by 8 bases, and 20 bases separated the two germline ends. The chain's CDR3 is CASSPRQVPGRGYTF. CDR3 nucleotides: TGTGCCAGCAGCCCTCGACAGGTCCCCGGTCGGGGCTACACCTTC.

This chain links TRBV28 with TRBJ2-7, with a weak D call TRBD2 (6 bases). The CDR3 has 14 amino acids. CDR1 is MDHEN, CDR2 SYDVKM, per germline. The germline V and J ends were trimmed by 3 bases and 0 bases, with 9 bases remaining between them. This CDR3 is CASSLGLYSYEQYF. The CDR3, as DNA: TGTGCCAGCAGTTTGGGACTTTACTCCTACGAGCAGTACTTC.

This clone was recorded once. CDR3 residues: CASSWGRGDQPQHF. The CDR3 DNA reads as TGTGCCAGCAGTTGGGGGCGTGGGGATCAGCCCCAGCATTTT. The chain combines TRBV6-5 with TRBJ1-5; D possibly corresponds to TRBD1 (6 bases). Germline V gene sequence: CDR1 MNHEY, CDR2 SVGAGI. V gave up 4 bases and J gave up 5 bases, with 12 bases separating them. The CDR3 spans 14 residues.

The chain couples TRBV7-9 to TRBJ1-1; no reliable D call. Germline CDR1 reads SEHNR; CDR2 reads FQNEAQ (reference sequence). The V and J ends lost 0 bases and 11 bases respectively, with 10 bases between them. The CDR3 runs to 12 residues. CDR3 in amino acids: CASSLAGVTAFF. CDR3 bases: TGTGCCAGCAGCTTAGCCGGGGTAACTGCTTTCTTT.

This chain uses TRBV11-3 with TRBJ2-1, with 11 bases lining up with TRBD1. Germline CDR1 is SGHNT and CDR2 is YENEEA. The CDR3 totals 15 residues. The junction had 5 bases not matched to a gene; V was cut back by 4 bases and J by 6 bases. The DNA of the CDR3 is TGTGCCAGCAGCTCAGGACAGGGGGCCTTCAATGAGCAGTTCTTC. Translated: CASSSGQGAFNEQFF.

In its sample, this clone was seen once. This chain uses TRBV12-2 with TRBJ1-5; the DNA was not compared with TRBD1, the D call given in the table. TRBV12-2 is a recognized pseudogene. This CDR3 is 18 amino acids long. Here the CDR3 reads CARKTGRHPLINQEPQHF. In DNA, the CDR3 is TGTGCAAGAAAGACAGGCAGACACCCTCTAATTAATCAGGAGCCCCAGCATTTT.

V gene TRBV6-1 combines with J gene TRBJ2-7; a weak D match, TRBD2 (5 bases). The CDR3 loop spans 14 amino acids. Germline V gene data show CDR1 as MNHNS and CDR2 as SASEGT. The V end was cut by 3 bases, the J end by 2 bases, with 11 bases between. CDR3 sequence (DNA): TGTGCCAGCAGTGAGGGGAGCGGACCCTACGAGCAGTACTTC. This encodes CASSEGSGPYEQYF.

This chain connects TRBV28 to TRBJ2-5, with 8 bases fitting TRBD2. With V trimmed by 1 base and J by 1 base, 2 bases remained unmatched. The germline V gene has CDR1 MDHEN and CDR2 SYDVKM. The CDR3 loop spans 15 amino acids. The CDR3 bases are TGTGCCAGCAGTTTATTGGCGGGGGGCCAAGAGACCCAGTACTTC. This encodes CASSLLAGGQETQYF.

This clone has only one observation. The chain links TRBV6-5 to TRBJ1-2, with D tentatively TRBD1 (6 bases). In germline, CDR1 is MNHEY, CDR2 SVGAGI. V lost 0 bases and J 0 bases, leaving 8 bases between the germline ends. The CDR3 is made up of 15 amino acids. This CDR3 is CASSYSGTPNYGYTF. For the CDR3, the DNA is TGTGCCAGCAGTTACTCCGGGACACCTAACTATGGCTACACCTTC.

The chain uses TRBV19 and TRBJ2-2; 7 nucleotides align to TRBD2. CDR1 and CDR2 (germline): LNHDA, SQIVND (reference sequence). Unmatched junction bases numbered 9, after V lost 2 bases and J lost 0 bases. The CDR3 covers 18 residues. The CDR3: CASSIMGGVTSNTGELFF. The CDR3 bases are TGTGCCAGTAGTATAATGGGGGGGGTGACCTCGAACACCGGGGAGCTGTTTTTT.

This chain uses TRBV5-4 with TRBJ2-1, with 7 positions matching TRBD2. CDR1 and CDR2 (germline): SGHNT, YYREEE (reference sequence). The CDR3 contains 12 residues. Trimming removed 4 bases from V and 5 bases from J; junction bases left unmatched: 0. The CDR3 here is CASSLADNEQFF. The CDR3 nucleotides read TGTGCCAGCAGCCTAGCGGACAATGAGCAGTTCTTC.

This chain links TRBV6-6 with TRBJ1-5, with 7 nucleotides matching TRBD1. The CDR3 sequence is 17 residues long. Germline V gene lookup returns CDR1 MNHNY and CDR2 SVGAGI (reference sequence). The trim removed 6 bases at V and 3 bases at J, leaving 14 bases unmatched. CDR3 sequence reads: CASSRQGVAIYNQPQHF. As DNA, the CDR3 is TGTGCCAGCAGCCGACAGGGCGTTGCGATCTACAATCAGCCCCAGCATTTT.

The chain employs TRBV6-5 and TRBJ2-7, with 7 bases that match TRBD2. V lost 7 bases, J lost 9 bases, and 6 bases stayed unmatched. Germline-derived CDR1 and CDR2 are MNHEY and SVGAGI. There are 11 residues in the CDR3. This CDR3 reads CASTHGGGQYF. The CDR3 DNA reads TGTGCCAGCACCCACGGCGGGGGGCAGTACTTC.

This chain connects TRBV5-6 to TRBJ1-1; D is ambiguous. Germline CDR1 reads SGHDT; CDR2 reads YYEEEE. CDR3 length: 16 residues. Trimming pared 2 bases from V and 6 bases from J, leaving 20 bases between. The DNA of the CDR3 is TGTGCCAGCAGCTTCCAGGAGGAGGGTCCGGCCCCTGAAGCTTTCTTT. Protein product: CASSFQEEGPAPEAFF.

The chain combines TRBV5-4 with TRBJ1-2; 9 bases align to TRBD1. CDR3 length: 15 residues. With V trimmed by 3 bases and J by 7 bases, 10 bases remained unmatched. The germline V gene encodes CDR1 SGHNT and CDR2 YYREEE (reference sequence). The CDR3 bases are TGTGCCAGCAGCTGGGAAGACAGGGGGAGAATTGGCTACACCTTC. Its translation: CASSWEDRGRIGYTF. Full variable domain (rest looked up from reference TRBV5-4 and TRBJ1-2): ETGVTQSPTHLIKTRGQQVTLRCSSQSGHNTVSWYQQALGQGPQFIFQYYREEENGRGNFPPRFSGLQFPNYSSELNVNALELDDSALYLCASSWEDRGRIGYTFGSGTRLTVV.